One sample yielded the 11 T cell receptor beta chains listed below, sequenced in a study of blood T cell repertoires in COVID-19. Repertoires were generated with immunoSEQ multiplex PCR, while TCRdb's copy carries only in-frame clones and drops some. This table has approximately 70,000 clones, around 89% appearing once. The sample consisted of peripheral blood. The receptor source for this set is a woman aged 60 to 75 with acute or convalescent COVID-19.

The genes are TRBV10-3 and TRBJ2-7, with D maybe TRBD2 (5 bases). The CDR3 runs to 13 residues. The V gene's germline CDR1 is ENHRY and CDR2 SYGVKD. V was trimmed by 0 bases and J by 7 bases, leaving 10 bases between them. This CDR3 is CAISESARGEQYV. DNA for the CDR3: TGTGCCATCAGTGAGTCTGCCAGAGGGGAGCAGTACGTC.

The chain couples TRBV7-2 to TRBJ2-5; D is undetermined. Looked up from germline, CDR1 is SGHTA and CDR2 is FQGNSA. Trimming removed 1 base at V and 2 bases at J, with 8 bases between. CDR3 size: 14 residues. CDR3 sequence reads: CASSLGSGQETQYF. For the CDR3, the DNA is TGTGCCAGCAGCTTAGGGTCCGGGCAAGAGACCCAGTACTTC.

The chain uses TRBV28 and TRBJ1-1; D is uncertain. Germline-derived CDR1 and CDR2 are MDHEN and SYDVKM. This CDR3 has 14 residues. Trimming cost V 3 bases and J 9 bases, with 17 bases left between them. The CDR3 bases are TGTGCCAGCAGTTTTCCCCCAACCGGTACGAAAGCTTTCTTT. Amino acids: CASSFPPTGTKAFF.

The rearrangement uses TRBV9 and TRBJ1-3; 8 positions match TRBD1. CDR3 length equals 16 residues. Germline-derived CDR1 and CDR2 are SGDLS and YYNGEE. V lost 4 bases and J lost 0; bases outside the gene matches: 6. The CDR3 DNA follows: TGTGCCAGCAGCCAGACAGGGGTCTTCTCTGGAAACACCATATATTTT. Translated: CASSQTGVFSGNTIYF.

The genes are TRBV10-3 and TRBJ2-1, with 9 bases identical to TRBD2. The CDR3 spans 16 residues. Trimming at V came to 3 bases and at J to 3 bases, leaving 6 bases not matched to a gene. CDR1 is ENHRY, CDR2 SYGVKD, per germline. The CDR3 region is CAISDYRTSVYNEQFF. CDR3 in DNA: TGTGCCATCAGTGACTATCGGACTAGCGTCTACAATGAGCAGTTCTTC.

The chain has TRBV9 and TRBJ2-3; TRBD2 agrees at 10 bases. V was clipped by 4 bases and J by 1 base; unmatched bases: 6. This CDR3 contains 16 residues. From germline, CDR1 is SGDLS and CDR2 YYNGEE. The CDR3: CASSSGLAVGTDTQYF. The CDR3 DNA sequence: TGTGCCAGCAGCAGCGGACTAGCGGTTGGCACAGATACGCAGTATTTT.

The chain has TRBV25-1 and TRBJ1-4, with TRBD1 matching 8 bases. The CDR3 is 14 residues long. Germline V gives CDR1 MGHDK, CDR2 SYGVNS. V lost 8 bases to trimming and J lost 5 bases; unmatched junction nucleotides: 7. CDR3 protein: CASGGRGLNEKLFF. Here the CDR3 DNA reads TGTGCCAGCGGTGGCAGGGGGCTCAATGAAAAACTGTTTTTT.

Written as DNA, the CDR3 is TGTGCCAGCAGCCAAGTTCGTCGGGGGGCAGATACGCAGTATTTT. The encoded protein is CASSQVRRGADTQYF. V is TRBV4-2 and J is TRBJ2-3; 7 bases are a match to TRBD2. Germline V gives CDR1 LGHNA, CDR2 YNFKEQ. V dropped 1 base and J dropped 4; count of bases not matched to a gene: 5. This CDR3 is 15 amino acids long.

In this sample, this clone turned up a few times. Other DNA sequences in this sample translate to the same CDR3. V gene TRBV2 combines with J gene TRBJ2-2; D possibly corresponds to TRBD2 (5 bases). Trimming stripped 0 bases from V and 5 bases from J, with 7 bases between. Germline assignment: CDR1 SNHLY and CDR2 FYNNEI. CDR3 length: 14 residues. CDR3 coding DNA: TGTGCCAGCAGTGAAGCGCGGGCGACCGGGGAGCTGTTTTTT. Translation gives CASSEARATGELFF. Full variable domain (missing parts from reference TRBV2 and TRBJ2-2): EPEVTQTPSHQVTQMGQEVILRCVPISNHLYFYWYRQILGQKVEFLVSFYNNEISEKSEIFDDQFSVERPDGSNFTLKIRSTKLEDSAMYFCASSEARATGELFFGEGSRLTVL.

The rearrangement joins TRBV20-1 to TRBJ2-1, with TRBD2 matching 10 bases. Germline lookup yields CDR1 DFQATT and CDR2 SNEGSKA (reference sequence). The V segment lost 3 bases and the J segment 6 bases; nucleotides outside the gene matches: 8. The CDR3 totals 15 residues. The CDR3 sequence: CSASRGLAVVNEQFF. The DNA of the CDR3 is TGCAGTGCTAGTCGAGGACTAGCGGTGGTCAATGAGCAGTTCTTC.

The rearrangement uses TRBV7-9 and TRBJ2-6, with 8 bases aligning to TRBD1. Germline assignment: CDR1 SEHNR and CDR2 FQNEAQ (reference sequence). The CDR3 is 17 amino acids. Trimming removed 4 bases from V and 0 bases from J; junction bases left unmatched: 5. The CDR3 sequence: CASSSRGPRSGANVLTF. In DNA form, the CDR3 reads TGTGCCAGCAGCTCCAGGGGGCCCCGCTCTGGGGCCAACGTCCTGACTTTC.